The 14 T cell receptor beta chains below all came from one sample that was sequenced in a study of cytomegalovirus exposure and HLA in healthy donors. With 60 Vbeta and 13 Jbeta primers, the PCR was carried out. Only in-frame clones appear in the TCRdb table, and some are missing; sequencing was by immunoSEQ multiplex PCR. The data show 190,000 or so clones, with under 85% seen just once and more than 1.5% held by the top ten. The sample consisted of PBMCs. The receptor set was obtained from a man between 50 and 59 years old in good health and CMV-seronegative.

This chain joins TRBV7-6 and TRBJ1-6; no clear D. The germline V gene has CDR1 SGHVS and CDR2 FNYEAQ. V shed 4 bases and J shed 0 bases, with 4 bases lying between them. This CDR3 is 14 amino acids long. The CDR3 spells CASSSGSYNSPLHF. As DNA, the CDR3 is TGTGCCAGCAGCTCAGGCTCCTATAATTCACCCCTCCACTTT.

This sequence joins TRBV18 and TRBJ1-5, with TRBD1 as a possible D gene (6 bases). Trimming shortened V by 6 bases and J by 6 bases, and 12 bases separated the two germline ends. The germline V gene has CDR1 KGHSH and CDR2 LQKENI. The CDR3 has 13 residues. The CDR3 DNA reads as TGTGCCAGCTCTCCCGGGACAAGTCAGCCCCAGCATTTT. This gives the protein CASSPGTSQPQHF. Complete variable domain (other parts from reference TRBV18 and TRBJ1-5): NAGVMQNPRHLVRRRGQEARLRCSPMKGHSHVYWYRQLPEEGLKFMVYLQKENIIDESGMPKERFSAEFPKEGPSILRIQQVVRGDSAAYFCASSPGTSQPQHFGDGTRLSIL.

The chain links TRBV7-2 to TRBJ1-3; possible D gene TRBD1, 5 bases. With 5 bases removed from V and 1 base from J, the gap between germline ends came to 12 bases. Germline assignment: CDR1 SGHTA and CDR2 FQGNSA. The CDR3 has 15 amino acids. CDR3 sequence: CASSRQTPSGNTIYF. CDR3 bases: TGTGCCAGCAGCCGACAGACGCCTTCTGGAAACACCATATATTTT. Full variable domain (outside the CDR3, taken from reference TRBV7-2 and TRBJ1-3): GAGVSQSPSNKVTEKGKDVELRCDPISGHTALYWYRQSLGQGLEFLIYFQGNSAPDKSGLPSDRFSAERTGGSVSTLTIQRTQQEDSAVYLCASSRQTPSGNTIYFGEGSWLTVV.

The chain carries TRBV18 and TRBJ1-2; no definite D call. V lost 6 bases and J 8 bases, leaving 10 bases between the germline ends. Germline CDR1 and CDR2: KGHSH and LQKENI. This CDR3 is built from 11 residues. The chain's CDR3 is CASSDTSGYTF. The CDR3 coding sequence is TGTGCCAGCTCTGACACCTCCGGCTACACCTTC.

The rearrangement links TRBV7-9 to TRBJ1-1; 7 bases match TRBD1. Germline CDR1 reads SEHNR; CDR2 reads FQNEAQ (reference sequence). Losses at the gene ends were 4 bases for V and 5 bases for J; bases not matched to a gene: 13. This CDR3 region has 16 residues. Here the CDR3 reads CASSSRQGRADTEAFF. CDR3 coding DNA: TGTGCCAGCAGCTCTCGACAGGGAAGGGCTGATACTGAAGCTTTCTTT. Full variable domain (rest looked up from reference TRBV7-9 and TRBJ1-1): DTGVSQNPRHKITKRGQNVTFRCDPISEHNRLYWYRQTLGQGPEFLTYFQNEAQLEKSRLLSDRFSAERPKGSFSTLEIQRTEQGDSAMYLCASSSRQGRADTEAFFGQGTRLTVV.

The CDR3 is CASGVRWRTGSVGTEAFF. Here the CDR3 DNA reads TGTGCCAGTGGGGTTCGTTGGAGGACAGGGAGTGTCGGAACTGAAGCTTTCTTT. The chain carries TRBV19 and TRBJ1-1; 8 nucleotides match TRBD1. CDR1 LNHDA and CDR2 SQIVND come from the germline V gene (reference sequence). The CDR3 consists of 18 residues. The V gene end was trimmed by 8 bases and the J gene end by 5 bases; junction bases not matched to a gene: 22.

The genes are TRBV7-2 and TRBJ2-1; D possibly corresponds to TRBD2 (6 bases). Germline V CDR1 and CDR2: SGHTA, FQGNSA. Trimming removed 0 bases at V and 9 bases at J, with 12 bases between. This CDR3 is 14 amino acids long. This CDR3 is CASSLAGGTPEQFF. CDR3 DNA: TGTGCCAGCAGCTTAGCCGGAGGGACCCCTGAGCAGTTCTTC.

The chain employs TRBV19 and TRBJ2-3; the D gene is possibly TRBD1 (5 bases). The CDR3 consists of 14 residues. Germline V gene sequence: CDR1 LNHDA, CDR2 SQIVND (reference sequence). V lost 8 bases, J lost 1 base, and 13 bases lay in between. CDR3: CASGWGDRTDTQYF. In DNA, the CDR3 is TGTGCCAGTGGCTGGGGCGACCGCACAGATACGCAGTATTTT.

V is TRBV9 and J is TRBJ2-5; the D gene is possibly TRBD1 (6 bases). CDR1 and CDR2 (germline): SGDLS, YYNGEE. V shed 0 bases and J shed 5 bases, with 14 bases lying between them. CDR3 length: 15 amino acids. The CDR3 reads CASSVEGRGWETQYF. The CDR3 region has the DNA TGTGCCAGCAGCGTAGAAGGCAGGGGATGGGAGACCCAGTACTTC.

The rearrangement uses TRBV5-6 and TRBJ2-3; TRBD2 aligns across 13 bases. CDR3 length equals 18 residues. V was clipped by 4 bases and J by 4 bases; unmatched bases: 12. The germline V gene has CDR1 SGHDT and CDR2 YYEEEE. CDR3 sequence reads: CASSTYLRTSGSPDTQYF. DNA of the CDR3: TGTGCCAGCAGCACCTATCTTAGGACTAGCGGGAGCCCAGATACGCAGTATTTT.

This clone was counted only a few times. The rearrangement joins TRBV27 to TRBJ1-5, with D tentatively TRBD1 (5 bases). This CDR3 comprises 12 residues. In germline, CDR1 is MNHEY, CDR2 SMNVEV (reference sequence). DNA of the CDR3: TGTAAAAGCAGGGTTAGCAATCAGCCCCAGCATTTT. This sequence encodes CKSRVSNQPQHF.

The chain has TRBV9 and TRBJ1-4; tentatively, D is TRBD1 (5 bases). There are 16 residues in the CDR3. Trimming took 0 bases from V and 4 from J, leaving 13 bases between them. Germline values: CDR1 SGDLS, CDR2 YYNGEE. CDR3 loop: CASSVGGWGGNEKLFF. DNA for the CDR3: TGTGCCAGCAGCGTAGGAGGGTGGGGGGGTAATGAAAAACTGTTTTTT.

The J gene is TRBJ1-5, the V gene TRBV10-3; D perhaps matches TRBD1 (5 bases). The V and J ends lost 2 bases and 7 bases respectively, with 12 bases between them. CDR1 ENHRY and CDR2 SYGVKD come from the germline V gene. This CDR3 region has 14 residues. CDR3 coding DNA: TGTGCCATCAGTGAGGGGGGGGAAGGGCAGCCCCAGCATTTT. Protein: CAISEGGEGQPQHF.

The rearrangement uses TRBV2 and TRBJ2-2, with D perhaps matching TRBD2 (5 bases). This CDR3 spans 16 amino acids. CDR1 is SNHLY and CDR2 is FYNNEI in the germline V gene. Trimming took 2 bases from V and 4 from J, leaving 14 bases between them. In nucleotides, the CDR3 is TGTGCCAGCAGTGAACAAGTACCCAGCGGCACCGGGGAGCTGTTTTTT. This translates into CASSEQVPSGTGELFF.